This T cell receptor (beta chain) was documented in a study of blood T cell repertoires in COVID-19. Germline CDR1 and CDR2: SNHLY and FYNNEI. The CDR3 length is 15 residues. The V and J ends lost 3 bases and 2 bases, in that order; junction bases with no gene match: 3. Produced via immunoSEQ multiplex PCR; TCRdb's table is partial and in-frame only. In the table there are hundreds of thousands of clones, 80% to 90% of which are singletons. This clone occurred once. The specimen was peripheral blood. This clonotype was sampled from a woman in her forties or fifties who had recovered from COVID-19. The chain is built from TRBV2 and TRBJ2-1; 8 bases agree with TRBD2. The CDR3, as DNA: TGTGCCAGCAGTGATAGCGGGAAAACCTACAATGAGCAGTTCTTC. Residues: CASSDSGKTYNEQFF. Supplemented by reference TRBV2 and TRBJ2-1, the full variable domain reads EPEVTQTPSHQVTQMGQEVILRCVPISNHLYFYWYRQILGQKVEFLVSFYNNEISEKSEIFDDQFSVERPDGSNFTLKIRSTKLEDSAMYFCASSDSGKTYNEQFFGPGTRLTVL.